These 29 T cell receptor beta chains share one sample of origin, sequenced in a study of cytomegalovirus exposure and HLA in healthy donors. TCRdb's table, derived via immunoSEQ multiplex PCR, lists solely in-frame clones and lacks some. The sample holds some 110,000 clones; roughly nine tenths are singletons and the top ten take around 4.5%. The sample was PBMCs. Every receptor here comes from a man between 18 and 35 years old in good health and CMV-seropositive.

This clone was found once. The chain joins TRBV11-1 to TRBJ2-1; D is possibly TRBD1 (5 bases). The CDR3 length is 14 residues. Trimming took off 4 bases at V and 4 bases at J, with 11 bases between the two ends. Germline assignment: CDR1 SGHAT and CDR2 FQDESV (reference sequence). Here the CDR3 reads CASSSVREYNEQFF. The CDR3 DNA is TGTGCCAGCAGCTCCGTCAGGGAATACAATGAGCAGTTCTTC.

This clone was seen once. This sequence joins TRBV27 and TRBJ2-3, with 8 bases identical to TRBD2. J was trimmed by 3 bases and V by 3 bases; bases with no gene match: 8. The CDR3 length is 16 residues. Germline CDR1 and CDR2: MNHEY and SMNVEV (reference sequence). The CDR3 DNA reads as TGTGCCAGCAGTTTTCTCGGGACTAGGGAAACAGATACGCAGTATTTT. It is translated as CASSFLGTRETDTQYF.

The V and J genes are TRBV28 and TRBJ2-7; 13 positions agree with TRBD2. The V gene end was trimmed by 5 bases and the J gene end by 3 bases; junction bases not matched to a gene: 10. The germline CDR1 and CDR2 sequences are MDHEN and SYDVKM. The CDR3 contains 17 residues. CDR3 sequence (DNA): TGTGCCAGCAGTCCGGGACTAGCGGGAAACCAGGGCTACGAGCAGTACTTC. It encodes CASSPGLAGNQGYEQYF.

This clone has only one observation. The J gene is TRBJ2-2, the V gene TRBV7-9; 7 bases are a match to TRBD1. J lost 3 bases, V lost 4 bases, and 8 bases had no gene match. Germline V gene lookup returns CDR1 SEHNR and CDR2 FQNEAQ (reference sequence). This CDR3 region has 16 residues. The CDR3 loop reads CASSYTPGTDTGELFF. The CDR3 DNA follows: TGTGCCAGCAGCTATACACCCGGGACAGACACCGGGGAGCTGTTTTTT.

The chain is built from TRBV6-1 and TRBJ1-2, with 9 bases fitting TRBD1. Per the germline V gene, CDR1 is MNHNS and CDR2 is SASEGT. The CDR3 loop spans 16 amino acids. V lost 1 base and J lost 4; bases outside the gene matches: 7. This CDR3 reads CASSEGGDRAFYGYTF. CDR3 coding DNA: TGTGCCAGCAGTGAAGGGGGGGACAGGGCGTTCTATGGCTACACCTTC.

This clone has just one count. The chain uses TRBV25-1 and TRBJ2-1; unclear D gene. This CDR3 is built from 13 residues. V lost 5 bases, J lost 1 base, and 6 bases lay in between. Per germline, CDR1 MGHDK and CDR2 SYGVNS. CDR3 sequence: CASSPPSYNEQFF. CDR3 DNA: TGTGCCAGCAGTCCCCCATCCTACAATGAGCAGTTCTTC.

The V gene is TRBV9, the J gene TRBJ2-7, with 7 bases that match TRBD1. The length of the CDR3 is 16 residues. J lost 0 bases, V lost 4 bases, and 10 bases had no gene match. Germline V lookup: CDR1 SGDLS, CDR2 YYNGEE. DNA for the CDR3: TGTGCCAGCAGCACCTCCGGACAGGCAAGCTCCTACGAGCAGTACTTC. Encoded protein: CASSTSGQASSYEQYF.

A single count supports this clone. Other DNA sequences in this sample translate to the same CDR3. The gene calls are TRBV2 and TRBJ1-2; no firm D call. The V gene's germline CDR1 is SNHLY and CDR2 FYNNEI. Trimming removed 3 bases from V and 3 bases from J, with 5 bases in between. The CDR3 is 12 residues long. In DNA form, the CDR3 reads TGTGCCAGCAGTGAGGGCGACTATGGCTACACCTTC. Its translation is CASSEGDYGYTF.

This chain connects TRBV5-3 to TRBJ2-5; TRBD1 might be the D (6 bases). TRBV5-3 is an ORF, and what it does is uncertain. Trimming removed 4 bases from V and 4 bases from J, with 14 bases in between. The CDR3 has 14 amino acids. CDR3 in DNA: TGTGCCAGAAGCCCTTGGGGGCACGGAGAGACCCAGTACTTC. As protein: CARSPWGHGETQYF.

CDR3 bases: TGCGCCAGCAGTCCCGGGACAGGGTATGATCAGCCCCAGCATTTT. Translating gives CASSPGTGYDQPQHF. The rearrangement uses TRBV5-1 and TRBJ1-5; TRBD1 matches at 9 bases. V lost 5 bases to trimming and J lost 5 bases; unmatched junction nucleotides: 8. Germline CDR1 SGHRS, CDR2 YFSETQ. The CDR3 is made up of 15 amino acids.

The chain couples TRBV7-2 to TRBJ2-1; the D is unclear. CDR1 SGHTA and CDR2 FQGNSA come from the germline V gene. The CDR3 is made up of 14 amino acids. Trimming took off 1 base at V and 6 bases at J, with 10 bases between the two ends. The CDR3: CASSLDSTPNEQFF. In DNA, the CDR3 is TGTGCCAGCAGCTTAGACTCCACCCCCAATGAGCAGTTCTTC.

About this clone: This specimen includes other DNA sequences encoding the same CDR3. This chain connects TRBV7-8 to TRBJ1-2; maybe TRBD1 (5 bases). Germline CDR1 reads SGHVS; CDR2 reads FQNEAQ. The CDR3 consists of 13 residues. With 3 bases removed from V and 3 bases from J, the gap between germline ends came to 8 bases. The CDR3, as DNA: TGTGCCAGCAGCTTGGGAGGGGACTATGGCTACACCTTC. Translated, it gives CASSLGGDYGYTF.

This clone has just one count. The CDR3 sequence is CASSEGRGPEAFF. DNA of the CDR3: TGCGCCAGCAGTGAGGGGAGGGGCCCTGAAGCTTTCTTT. The chain couples TRBV10-2 to TRBJ1-1; D possibly corresponds to TRBD1 (5 bases). CDR3 length: 13 amino acids. CDR1 is WSHSY, CDR2 SAAADI, per germline. Trimming shortened V by 2 bases and J by 6 bases, and 10 bases separated the two germline ends.

The CDR3 loop is CATWDRRTYGYTF. The CDR3, as DNA: TGTGCCACCTGGGACAGGCGAACCTATGGCTACACCTTC. The V call is TRBV19, the J call TRBJ1-2, with TRBD1 matching 8 bases. The germline gives CDR1 LNHDA, CDR2 SQIVND (reference sequence). Trimming took 10 bases from V and 4 from J; bases not matched to a gene: 8. This CDR3 contains 13 residues.

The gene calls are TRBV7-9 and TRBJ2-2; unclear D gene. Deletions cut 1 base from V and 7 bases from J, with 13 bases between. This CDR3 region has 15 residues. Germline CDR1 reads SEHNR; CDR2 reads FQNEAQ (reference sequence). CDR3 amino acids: CASSLVLQPHGELFF. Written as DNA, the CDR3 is TGTGCCAGCAGCTTAGTCTTACAGCCCCACGGGGAGCTGTTTTTT.

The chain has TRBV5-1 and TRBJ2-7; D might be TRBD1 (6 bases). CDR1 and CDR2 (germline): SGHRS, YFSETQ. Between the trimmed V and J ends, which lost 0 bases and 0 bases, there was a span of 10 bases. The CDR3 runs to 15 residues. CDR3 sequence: CASSLAWGLSYEQYF. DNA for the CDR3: TGCGCCAGCAGCTTGGCTTGGGGGCTCTCCTACGAGCAGTACTTC.

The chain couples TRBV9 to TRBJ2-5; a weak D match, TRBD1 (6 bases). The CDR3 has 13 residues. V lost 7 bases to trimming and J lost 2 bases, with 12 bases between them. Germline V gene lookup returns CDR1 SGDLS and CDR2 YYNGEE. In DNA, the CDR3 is TGTGCCAGCTCGCCGGGACAACAAGAGACCCAGTACTTC. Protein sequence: CASSPGQQETQYF.

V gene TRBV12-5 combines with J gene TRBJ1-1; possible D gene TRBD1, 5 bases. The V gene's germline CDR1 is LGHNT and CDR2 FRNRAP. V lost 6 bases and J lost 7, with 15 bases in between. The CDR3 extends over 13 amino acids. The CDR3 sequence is CASGALLQVEAFF. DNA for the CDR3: TGTGCTAGTGGCGCTCTCCTACAGGTTGAAGCTTTCTTT.

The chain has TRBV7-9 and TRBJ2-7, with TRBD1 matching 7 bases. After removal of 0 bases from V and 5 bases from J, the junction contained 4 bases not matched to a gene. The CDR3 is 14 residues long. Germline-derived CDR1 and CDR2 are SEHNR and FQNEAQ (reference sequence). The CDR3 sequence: CASSLAGGGHEQYF. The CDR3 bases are TGTGCCAGCAGCTTAGCAGGGGGCGGGCACGAGCAGTACTTC.

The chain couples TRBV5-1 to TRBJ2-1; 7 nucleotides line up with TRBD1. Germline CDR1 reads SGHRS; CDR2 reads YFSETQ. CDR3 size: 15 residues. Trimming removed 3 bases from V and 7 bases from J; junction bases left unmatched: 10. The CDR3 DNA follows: TGCGCCAGCAGCTGGAGTACGACAGGGCGGAATGAGCAGTTCTTC. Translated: CASSWSTTGRNEQFF.

CDR3 sequence (DNA): TGTGCCAGCAGTTCCGCCTCGACAGGTTTAGGTCAGCCCCAGCATTTT. Amino acids: CASSSASTGLGQPQHF. J is TRBJ1-5 and V is TRBV27; tentative D call: TRBD1 (6 bases). The length of the CDR3 is 16 residues. Trimming stripped 4 bases from V and 6 bases from J, with 19 bases between. Germline V lookup: CDR1 MNHEY, CDR2 SMNVEV (reference sequence).

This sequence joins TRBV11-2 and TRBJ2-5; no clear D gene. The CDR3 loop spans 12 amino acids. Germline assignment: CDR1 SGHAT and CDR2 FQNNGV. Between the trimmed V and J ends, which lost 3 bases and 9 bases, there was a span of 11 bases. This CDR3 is CASSFVERAQYF. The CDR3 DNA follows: TGTGCCAGCAGCTTCGTCGAGAGAGCCCAGTACTTC.

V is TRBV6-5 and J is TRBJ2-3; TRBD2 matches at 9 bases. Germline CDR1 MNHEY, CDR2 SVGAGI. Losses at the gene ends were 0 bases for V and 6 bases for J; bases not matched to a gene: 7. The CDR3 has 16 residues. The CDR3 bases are TGTGCCAGCAGTTACTCTTCGCGGGGGGGCAGGGATACGCAGTATTTT. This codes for CASSYSSRGGRDTQYF.

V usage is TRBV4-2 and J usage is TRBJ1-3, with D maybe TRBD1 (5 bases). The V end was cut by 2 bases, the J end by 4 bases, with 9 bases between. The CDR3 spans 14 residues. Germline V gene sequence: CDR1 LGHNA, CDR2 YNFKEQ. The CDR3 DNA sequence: TGTGCCAGCAGCCAACCCCGGACAGGAAACACCATATATTTT. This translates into CASSQPRTGNTIYF.

CDR3 loop: CASSPGLSNQPQHF. The CDR3 nucleotides read TGTGCCAGCAGCCCCGGGTTAAGCAATCAGCCCCAGCATTTT. V is TRBV6-5 and J is TRBJ1-5; no definite D call. In germline, CDR1 is MNHEY, CDR2 SVGAGI. CDR3 length equals 14 residues. V lost 6 bases, J lost 1 base, and 10 bases lay in between.

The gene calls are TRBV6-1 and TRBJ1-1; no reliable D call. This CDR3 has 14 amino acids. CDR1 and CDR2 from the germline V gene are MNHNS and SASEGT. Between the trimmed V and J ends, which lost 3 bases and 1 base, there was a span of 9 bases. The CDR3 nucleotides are TGTGCCAGCAGTGATTTACTGCGGAACACTGAAGCTTTCTTT. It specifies CASSDLLRNTEAFF.

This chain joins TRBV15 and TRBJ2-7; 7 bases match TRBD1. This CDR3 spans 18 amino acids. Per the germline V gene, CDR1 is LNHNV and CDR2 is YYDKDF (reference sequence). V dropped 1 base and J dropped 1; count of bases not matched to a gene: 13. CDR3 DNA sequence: TGTGCCACCAGCAGAGGACCCGCCTCCGGGACAGCTTCCTACGAGCAGTACTTC. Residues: CATSRGPASGTASYEQYF.

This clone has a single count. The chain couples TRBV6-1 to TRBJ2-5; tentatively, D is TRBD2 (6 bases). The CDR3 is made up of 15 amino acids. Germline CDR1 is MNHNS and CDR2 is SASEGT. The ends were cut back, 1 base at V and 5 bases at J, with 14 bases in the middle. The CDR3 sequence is CASSEGTGREETQYF. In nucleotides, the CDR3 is TGTGCCAGCAGTGAAGGTACGGGCCGGGAGGAGACCCAGTACTTC.

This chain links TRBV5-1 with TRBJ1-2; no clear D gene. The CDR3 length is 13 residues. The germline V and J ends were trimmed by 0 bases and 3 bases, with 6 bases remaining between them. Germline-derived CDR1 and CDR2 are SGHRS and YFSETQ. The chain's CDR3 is CASSLVQDYGYTF. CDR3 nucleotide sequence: TGCGCCAGCAGCTTGGTGCAGGACTATGGCTACACCTTC.